One sample yielded the 25 T cell receptor beta chains listed below, sequenced in a study of T cell repertoires in aging, cancer and after chemotherapy. The template was genomic DNA from peripheral blood, not RNA. TRB rearrangements spanning V, D and J were amplified using mixed TRB-A/B primers. MiXCR, applied by TCRdb to the multiplex PCR reads, yields one record per CDR3 protein. The sample has about 12,000 distinct CDR3 sequences, 31% seen once; the top ten hold 10%. Sequencing was done on a sample of blood. Receptor source: a human donor in good health. The donor label of this sample is uncertain.

This clonotype is termed medium-sized. V gene TRBV19 combines with J gene TRBJ1-5; no definite D call. Deletions cut 1 base from V and 13 bases from J, with 11 bases between. CDR3 length: 12 amino acids. Germline V CDR1 and CDR2: LNHDA, SQIVND (reference sequence). The CDR3 DNA sequence: TGTGCCAGTAGTATAGCCCTGACCCCGCAGCATTTT. Translated, it gives CASSIALTPQHF.

This clonotype was detected a few times. This rearrangement joins TRBV30 to TRBJ2-3, with unresolved D. The ends were cut back, 3 bases at V and 0 bases at J, with 10 bases in the middle. The CDR3 consists of 14 residues. Germline CDR1 and CDR2: GTSNPN and SVGIG (reference sequence). CDR3 nucleotides: TGTGCCTGGAGACGGGCCCCTAGCACAGATACGCAGTATTTT. Translated: CAWRRAPSTDTQYF.

This clonotype was detected a few times. This sequence joins TRBV11-1 and TRBJ2-5; no reliable D call. V dropped 2 bases and J dropped 5 bases, with 12 bases sitting between them. CDR3 length: 14 amino acids. Germline CDR1 reads SGHAT; CDR2 reads FQDESV (reference sequence). CDR3 coding DNA: TGTGCCAGCAGCTTAATCGGGCGTCGTGAGACCCAGTACTTC. Its translation: CASSLIGRRETQYF.

The gene calls are TRBV19 and TRBJ1-2, with TRBD1 matching over 8 bases. V was pared by 7 bases and J by 7 bases, with 5 bases of the junction left unmatched. CDR1 LNHDA and CDR2 SQIVND come from the germline V gene (reference sequence). The CDR3 is 12 residues long. This CDR3 reads CASTQGAGGYTF. CDR3 DNA sequence: TGTGCCAGTACGCAGGGGGCAGGTGGCTACACCTTC. Full variable domain (outside the CDR3, taken from reference TRBV19 and TRBJ1-2): DGGITQSPKYLFRKEGQNVTLSCEQNLNHDAMYWYRQDPGQGLRLIYYSQIVNDFQKGDIAEGYSVSREKKESFPLTVTSAQKNPTAFYLCASTQGAGGYTFGSGTRLTVV.

This clonotype was seen only a few times. J is TRBJ1-5 and V is TRBV6-1; possibly TRBD1 for D (6 bases). From germline, CDR1 is MNHNS and CDR2 SASEGT. Between the trimmed V and J ends, which lost 2 bases and 6 bases, there was a span of 14 bases. The length of the CDR3 is 15 residues. The CDR3 loop is CASSERSTGAQPQHF. The CDR3 coding sequence is TGTGCCAGCAGTGAAAGATCGACAGGCGCTCAGCCCCAGCATTTT.

J is TRBJ1-1 and V is TRBV14; 7 positions agree with TRBD1. Germline lookup yields CDR1 SGHDN and CDR2 FVKESK. The CDR3 contains 13 residues. Trimming removed 4 bases from V and 5 bases from J; junction bases left unmatched: 4. The CDR3 loop is CASSLQGNTEAFF. In DNA, the CDR3 is TGTGCCAGCAGCCTACAGGGGAATACTGAAGCTTTCTTT.

The V and J genes are TRBV18 and TRBJ1-1, with 7 bases lining up with TRBD1. CDR3 length: 14 amino acids. The junction had 4 bases not matched to a gene; V was cut back by 3 bases and J by 3 bases. The germline V gene has CDR1 KGHSH and CDR2 LQKENI. The CDR3 nucleotides are TGTGCCAGCTCACCTGTCACAGGGGACACTGAAGCTTTCTTT. Translating it yields CASSPVTGDTEAFF. Variable domain in full (rest from reference TRBV18 and TRBJ1-1): NAGVMQNPRHLVRRRGQEARLRCSPMKGHSHVYWYRQLPEEGLKFMVYLQKENIIDESGMPKERFSAEFPKEGPSILRIQQVVRGDSAAYFCASSPVTGDTEAFFGQGTRLTVV.

The chain employs TRBV5-6 and TRBJ2-1; 8 bases align to TRBD2. Germline lookup yields CDR1 SGHDT and CDR2 YYEEEE. This CDR3 has 16 amino acids. After removal of 0 bases from V and 7 bases from J, the junction contained 9 bases not matched to a gene. The CDR3 DNA reads TGTGCCAGCAGCTTGGTTTTCGGGGGGGGGGCAAATGAGCAGTTCTTC. Translating it yields CASSLVFGGGANEQFF.

In its sample, this clonotype is medium-sized. V usage is TRBV6-5 and J usage is TRBJ1-2; D is uncertain. The germline V gene encodes CDR1 MNHEY and CDR2 SVGAGI. V gave up 7 bases and J gave up 6 bases, with 15 bases separating them. CDR3 length: 13 amino acids. In nucleotides, the CDR3 is TGTGCCAGCAACGCCGCGGTCGGCAATGGCTACACCTTC. Its translation: CASNAAVGNGYTF.

Sample share makes this clonotype medium-sized. The chain links TRBV6-1 to TRBJ1-6; D is unresolved. Germline assignment: CDR1 MNHNS and CDR2 SASEGT. Between the trimmed V and J ends, which lost 1 base and 8 bases, there was a span of 6 bases. This CDR3 has 13 residues. The CDR3 region is CASSEVHHSPLHF. The CDR3 nucleotides read TGTGCCAGCAGTGAAGTACACCATTCACCCCTCCACTTT.

By sample share, this clonotype is medium-sized. The rearrangement joins TRBV29-1 to TRBJ2-2; D not certain. The germline V and J ends were trimmed by 4 bases and 1 base, with 4 bases remaining between them. There are 12 residues in the CDR3. Per germline, CDR1 SQVTM and CDR2 ANQGSEA. The CDR3, as DNA: TGCAGCGTTGGTGGGAACACCGGGGAGCTGTTTTTT. Translating gives CSVGGNTGELFF.

The chain couples TRBV19 to TRBJ1-5; D possibly corresponds to TRBD1 (5 bases). There are 14 residues in the CDR3. The V gene lost 9 bases and the J gene lost 2 bases, with 14 bases spanning the gap. Looked up from germline, CDR1 is LNHDA and CDR2 is SQIVND (reference sequence). The CDR3 spells CASSGGGGNQPQHF. The CDR3 bases are TGTGCCAGCTCGGGCGGGGGTGGCAATCAGCCCCAGCATTTT.

Concerning this clonotype: Just one base apart from a much larger clone, this may be a read error. Lacking the conserved final phenylalanine or tryptophan, this CDR3 likely reflects a read error. This chain connects TRBV13 to TRBJ1-2; 9 nucleotides align to TRBD1. Germline V CDR1 and CDR2: PRHDT, FYEKMQ (reference sequence). The CDR3 has 13 residues. Trimming removed 4 bases from V and 5 bases from J; junction bases left unmatched: 2. In DNA form, the CDR3 reads TGTGCCAGCAGCTCGGACAGGGGTTATGGCTACACCCTC. This gives the protein CASSSDRGYGYTL.

The chain joins TRBV19 to TRBJ1-1; D is perhaps TRBD1 (5 bases). CDR1 LNHDA and CDR2 SQIVND come from the germline V gene (reference sequence). Between the trimmed V and J ends, which lost 3 bases and 1 base, there was a span of 21 bases. CDR3 length: 18 amino acids. The CDR3 loop reads CASSIRWISCRENTEAFF. Here the CDR3 DNA reads TGTGCCAGTAGTATTAGGTGGATCTCCTGCAGGGAGAACACTGAAGCTTTCTTT.

This chain links TRBV6-1 with TRBJ1-5; 9 bases fit TRBD1. From germline, CDR1 is MNHNS and CDR2 SASEGT. V was pared by 6 bases and J by 4 bases, with 10 bases of the junction left unmatched. CDR3 length: 16 amino acids. CDR3: CASRFTGTGRNQPQHF. The CDR3 DNA reads TGTGCCAGCAGGTTCACCGGGACAGGGAGAAATCAGCCCCAGCATTTT.

The gene calls are TRBV6-1 and TRBJ2-1; weak D call: TRBD2 (7 bases). Germline CDR1 is MNHNS and CDR2 is SASEGT. V lost 6 bases and J 3 bases, leaving 12 bases between the germline ends. This CDR3 region has 14 residues. DNA of the CDR3: TGTGCCAGCAGCGGCGGGGGCCACTACAATGAGCAGTTCTTC. Its translation: CASSGGGHYNEQFF.

This clonotype was detected only a few times. V gene TRBV30 combines with J gene TRBJ1-6; no definite D call. Trimming removed 2 bases at V and 7 bases at J, with 9 bases between. Germline CDR1 is GTSNPN and CDR2 is SVGIG (reference sequence). The CDR3 length is 13 residues. The CDR3 spells CAWSLAENSPLHF. The DNA for the CDR3 is TGTGCCTGGAGTCTGGCGGAGAATTCACCCCTCCACTTT.

This clonotype is judged medium-sized. The chain has TRBV29-1 and TRBJ1-2; 10 bases line up with TRBD1. The V segment lost 1 base and the J segment 8 bases; nucleotides outside the gene matches: 4. The CDR3 consists of 13 residues. Germline CDR1 is SQVTM and CDR2 is ANQGSEA. The DNA for the CDR3 is TGCAGCGTTGAAGGGACAGGGGGGAGGGGCTACACCTTC. Translating gives CSVEGTGGRGYTF.

V gene TRBV27 combines with J gene TRBJ1-1; 10 nucleotides agree with TRBD1. CDR1 and CDR2 (germline): MNHEY, SMNVEV (reference sequence). V was pared by 6 bases and J by 4 bases, with 11 bases of the junction left unmatched. The CDR3 has 16 amino acids. The CDR3 spells CASSPFPGQGLTEAFF. CDR3 sequence (DNA): TGTGCCAGCAGCCCCTTCCCGGGACAGGGGCTCACTGAAGCTTTCTTT.

V gene TRBV13 combines with J gene TRBJ1-5; D remains ambiguous. V gave up 0 bases and J gave up 7 bases, with 10 bases separating them. This CDR3 region has 14 residues. Germline V gene sequence: CDR1 PRHDT, CDR2 FYEKMQ (reference sequence). The CDR3 region has the DNA TGTGCCAGCAGCTTAGGACCGAAAGGGCAGCCCCAGCATTTT. This gives the protein CASSLGPKGQPQHF.

J is TRBJ2-1 and V is TRBV5-1; 10 bases are a match to TRBD2. The CDR3 length is 15 residues. Germline assignment: CDR1 SGHRS and CDR2 YFSETQ. V was pared by 0 bases and J by 9 bases, with 6 bases of the junction left unmatched. CDR3 sequence reads: CASSLVLAGEGEQFF. CDR3 DNA: TGCGCCAGCAGCTTGGTCCTAGCGGGGGAAGGTGAGCAGTTCTTC.

In its sample, this clonotype was seen a few times. V gene TRBV20-1 combines with J gene TRBJ1-2; D remains ambiguous. The CDR3 has 14 residues. Germline V gives CDR1 DFQATT, CDR2 SNEGSKA (reference sequence). The V gene lost 0 bases and the J gene lost 1 base, with 9 bases spanning the gap. CDR3 in amino acids: CSARDGRRNYGYTF. In DNA, the CDR3 is TGCAGTGCTAGAGACGGCAGACGTAACTATGGCTACACCTTC.

The chain combines TRBV5-1 with TRBJ2-1, with 9 positions matching TRBD2. The ends lost 4 bases at V and 3 bases at J; junction bases unmatched: 5. The germline CDR1 and CDR2 sequences are SGHRS and YFSETQ. The CDR3 totals 15 residues. The CDR3 DNA follows: TGCGCCAGCAGCCAGGGACTAGCACTCTACAATGAGCAGTTCTTC. Translating gives CASSQGLALYNEQFF.

Points on this clonotype: Relative to the germline gene, one junction end is altered; a read error may explain this. The rearrangement joins TRBV5-6 to TRBJ2-3; no clear D gene. CDR1 is SGHDT and CDR2 is YYEEEE in the germline V gene. CDR3 length: 13 residues. The CDR3, as DNA: TGTGTCAGCAGCTTGTACAGCACAGATACGCAGTATTTT. Translated, it gives CVSSLYSTDTQYF.

By share, this clonotype counts as medium-sized (0.01 to 0.1%). The chain has TRBV29-1 and TRBJ2-7; TRBD1 agrees at 8 bases. This CDR3 is built from 14 residues. CDR1 and CDR2 (germline): SQVTM, ANQGSEA. V was pared by 2 bases and J by 5 bases, with 8 bases of the junction left unmatched. The CDR3, as DNA: TGCAGCGTTGAAACGGACAGGGAGCTGCACGAGCAGTACTTC. It codes for CSVETDRELHEQYF.